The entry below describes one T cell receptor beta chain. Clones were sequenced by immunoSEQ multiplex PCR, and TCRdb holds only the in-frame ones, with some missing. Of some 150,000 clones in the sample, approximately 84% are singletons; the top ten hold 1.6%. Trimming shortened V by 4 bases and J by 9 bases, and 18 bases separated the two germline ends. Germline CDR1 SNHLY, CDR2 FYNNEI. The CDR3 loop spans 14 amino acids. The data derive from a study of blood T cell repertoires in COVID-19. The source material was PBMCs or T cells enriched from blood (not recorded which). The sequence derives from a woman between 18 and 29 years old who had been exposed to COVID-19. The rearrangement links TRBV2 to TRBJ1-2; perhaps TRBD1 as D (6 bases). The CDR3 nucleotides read TGTGCCAGCAGTGCTACAAAAGGGGGTCACAGCTACACCTTC. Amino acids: CASSATKGGHSYTF. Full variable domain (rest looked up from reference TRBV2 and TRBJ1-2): EPEVTQTPSHQVTQMGQEVILRCVPISNHLYFYWYRQILGQKVEFLVSFYNNEISEKSEIFDDQFSVERPDGSNFTLKIRSTKLEDSAMYFCASSATKGGHSYTFGSGTRLTVV.